Below are 30 T cell receptor beta chains sequenced from a single sample in a study of blood T cell repertoires in COVID-19 (dated by TCRdb to about 2020). Libraries were constructed by the immunoSEQ multiplex PCR assay. Not all clones reach the TCRdb copy of this immuneACCESS table, which keeps in-frame sequences only. Checked studies attribute under half of the gap to unresolved V genes and leave the rest unexplained. Recorded for this sample are around 68,000 clones; around 85% of them occurred a single time. Approximately 16% of the sample goes to the ten largest clones. What was sequenced was peripheral blood. These receptors were collected from a man aged 35 to 55 with COVID-19, enrolled during active disease.

The chain has TRBV4-1 and TRBJ1-1, with TRBD1 matching 10 bases. The length of the CDR3 is 13 residues. Germline V lookup: CDR1 MGHRA, CDR2 YSYEKL. Losses at the gene ends were 3 bases for V and 8 bases for J; bases not matched to a gene: 3. The DNA for the CDR3 is TGCGCCAGCAGCCAGGGACAGGGGTGGGAAGCTTTCTTT. It specifies CASSQGQGWEAFF.

The chain employs TRBV5-1 and TRBJ2-3; 9 bases align to TRBD1. The V and J ends lost 3 bases and 1 base, in that order; junction bases with no gene match: 3. The CDR3 contains 15 residues. Germline lookup yields CDR1 SGHRS and CDR2 YFSETQ. The CDR3 nucleotides are TGCGCCAGCAGCTCACAGGGGGCTCGCACAGATACGCAGTATTTT. Translation gives CASSSQGARTDTQYF.

The chain uses TRBV30 and TRBJ2-1; maybe TRBD2 (7 bases). Trimming removed 0 bases at V and 7 bases at J, with 10 bases between. This CDR3 contains 13 residues. Germline V gives CDR1 GTSNPN, CDR2 SVGIG (reference sequence). The CDR3 region is CAWSVGGGNEQFF. The CDR3 DNA follows: TGTGCCTGGAGTGTAGGGGGGGGAAATGAGCAGTTCTTC. Full variable domain (missing parts from reference TRBV30 and TRBJ2-1): SQTIHQWPATLVQPVGSPLSLECTVEGTSNPNLYWYRQAAGRGLQLLFYSVGIGQISSEVPQNLSASRPQDRQFILSSKKLLLSDSGFYLCAWSVGGGNEQFFGPGTRLTVL.

The gene calls are TRBV2 and TRBJ2-3, with D uncertain. This CDR3 is built from 16 residues. The germline V gene has CDR1 SNHLY and CDR2 FYNNEI. V was shortened by 4 bases and J by 2 bases, with 16 bases between the two germline ends. The CDR3 protein is CASSGLKSQSTDTQYF. CDR3 nucleotide sequence: TGTGCCAGCAGTGGTCTGAAGAGCCAATCCACAGATACGCAGTATTTT.

Here the CDR3 reads CASSIPGVNYGYTF. The CDR3, as DNA: TGTGCCAGTAGTATCCCAGGGGTTAACTATGGCTACACCTTC. V and J are TRBV19 and TRBJ1-2; possibly TRBD1 for D (6 bases). V was clipped by 3 bases and J by 1 base, with 9 bases between them. Germline assignment: CDR1 LNHDA and CDR2 SQIVND (reference sequence). The CDR3 has 14 amino acids.

The rearrangement uses TRBV27 and TRBJ2-7; maybe TRBD2 (6 bases). Trimming took 6 bases from V and 4 from J, leaving 16 bases between them. CDR1 MNHEY and CDR2 SMNVEV come from the germline V gene (reference sequence). The CDR3 runs to 14 residues. The CDR3 protein is CASRRLDGQYEQYF. The CDR3 region has the DNA TGTGCCAGCAGAAGACTAGACGGCCAATACGAGCAGTACTTC.

The table lists this clone with a few counts. The chain uses TRBV6-6 and TRBJ2-3; TRBD1 matches 7 bases. V lost 5 bases, J lost 0 bases, and 11 bases stayed unmatched. The CDR3 spans 17 residues. Looked up from germline, CDR1 is MNHNY and CDR2 is SVGAGI (reference sequence). Written as DNA, the CDR3 is TGTGCCAGCAGTCGAGGTTGGGGACAGACTAGCACAGATACGCAGTATTTT. This gives the protein CASSRGWGQTSTDTQYF.

CDR3 loop: CASSYSSAGAGNTIYF. The CDR3, as DNA: TGTGCCAGCAGTTACTCGAGTGCAGGTGCTGGAAACACCATATATTTT. The V and J genes are TRBV6-5 and TRBJ1-3; D is uncertain. Trimming left V 0 bases short and J 2 bases short, with 11 bases between. The CDR3 contains 16 residues. In germline, CDR1 is MNHEY, CDR2 SVGAGI.

The chain joins TRBV28 to TRBJ2-1; D may be TRBD1 (5 bases). Deletions cut 1 base from V and 8 bases from J, with 12 bases between. The CDR3 spans 14 residues. CDR1 and CDR2 (germline): MDHEN, SYDVKM. CDR3 amino acids: CASSLSPGSHEQFF. In DNA, the CDR3 is TGTGCCAGCAGTTTATCCCCAGGGTCCCATGAGCAGTTCTTC.

The V and J genes are TRBV7-2 and TRBJ1-5, with unresolved D. The CDR3 has 14 amino acids. Germline CDR1 reads SGHTA; CDR2 reads FQGNSA. V lost 5 bases and J lost 3, with 11 bases in between. This CDR3 is CASSQRGFNQPQHF. In DNA form, the CDR3 reads TGTGCCAGCAGCCAACGGGGTTTCAATCAGCCCCAGCATTTT.

The rearrangement joins TRBV5-4 to TRBJ2-3; the match to TRBD2 covers 8 bases. Germline assignment: CDR1 SGHNT and CDR2 YYREEE (reference sequence). V dropped 4 bases and J dropped 1; count of bases not matched to a gene: 17. The CDR3 covers 19 residues. CDR3 bases: TGTGCCAGCAGCGTACCGGGGGGGGGCGGTTTACTGGGCACAGATACGCAGTATTTT. It is translated as CASSVPGGGGLLGTDTQYF. Full variable domain (rest looked up from reference TRBV5-4 and TRBJ2-3): ETGVTQSPTHLIKTRGQQVTLRCSSQSGHNTVSWYQQALGQGPQFIFQYYREEENGRGNFPPRFSGLQFPNYSSELNVNALELDDSALYLCASSVPGGGGLLGTDTQYFGPGTRLTVL.

The chain carries TRBV6-5 and TRBJ1-5; 8 bases map to TRBD1. The germline CDR1 and CDR2 sequences are MNHEY and SVGAGI. The trim removed 9 bases at V and 5 bases at J, leaving 6 bases unmatched. The CDR3 loop spans 13 amino acids. The CDR3 region is CASKTGVDQPQHF. The CDR3 DNA reads TGTGCCAGTAAGACAGGGGTAGATCAGCCCCAGCATTTT.

This clone was seen a single time. The chain employs TRBV6-5 and TRBJ1-2, with D perhaps TRBD1 (5 bases). V was shortened by 0 bases and J by 5 bases, with 16 bases between the two germline ends. The CDR3 sequence is 16 residues long. Per the germline V gene, CDR1 is MNHEY and CDR2 is SVGAGI. The CDR3 is CASSYSIVGTGYGYTF. The CDR3 DNA sequence: TGTGCCAGCAGTTACTCGATTGTTGGCACAGGATATGGCTACACCTTC.

The chain carries TRBV27 and TRBJ1-2; D unresolved. Germline-derived CDR1 and CDR2 are MNHEY and SMNVEV (reference sequence). Trimming stripped 6 bases from V and 6 bases from J, with 17 bases between. The CDR3 extends over 14 amino acids. The CDR3, as DNA: TGTGCCAGCAGCCTCGAACGGGGTACGCATGGCTACACCTTC. Protein product: CASSLERGTHGYTF.

The gene calls are TRBV10-3 and TRBJ2-1, with D perhaps TRBD1 (5 bases). Germline values: CDR1 ENHRY, CDR2 SYGVKD. The CDR3 loop spans 16 amino acids. Trimming stripped 0 bases from V and 0 bases from J, with 9 bases between. The CDR3 nucleotides read TGTGCCATCAGTGAGTCAGCAGGGATCTCCTACAATGAGCAGTTCTTC. This translates into CAISESAGISYNEQFF.

The rearrangement joins TRBV18 to TRBJ2-7; TRBD1 might be the D (5 bases). Trimming took 4 bases from V and 3 from J, leaving 10 bases between them. The CDR3 loop spans 13 amino acids. Per the germline V gene, CDR1 is KGHSH and CDR2 is LQKENI. The CDR3 nucleotides read TGTGCCAGCTCACTAGGGGTAGGCTACGAGCAGTACTTC. Residues: CASSLGVGYEQYF.

V usage is TRBV21-1 and J usage is TRBJ2-2; no DNA check was done on the table's D call, TRBD2. TRBV21-1 has pseudogene status. The CDR3 loop spans 20 amino acids. The CDR3, as DNA: TGTGCCAGCAGCAAAGTCGGACTAGCGGGGGGGCGATCGGCCACCGGGGAGCTGTTTTTT. It codes for CASSKVGLAGGRSATGELFF.

V usage is TRBV6-5 and J usage is TRBJ2-1; possibly TRBD1 for D (5 bases). The CDR3 contains 12 residues. Trimming removed 4 bases at V and 7 bases at J, with 8 bases between. The germline CDR1 and CDR2 sequences are MNHEY and SVGAGI. CDR3 loop: CASSSRGNEQFF. CDR3 DNA: TGTGCCAGCAGTTCTAGGGGTAATGAGCAGTTCTTC.

This clone showed up just once. V gene TRBV6-5 combines with J gene TRBJ2-5, with a possible D match to TRBD1 (5 bases). Per germline, CDR1 MNHEY and CDR2 SVGAGI. This CDR3 is 16 amino acids long. The V gene lost 2 bases and the J gene lost 4 bases, with 17 bases spanning the gap. The CDR3, as DNA: TGTGCCAGCAGTTACAATGGACGGGCAGGGATAGAGACCCAGTACTTC. Translated: CASSYNGRAGIETQYF.

The rearrangement joins TRBV7-9 to TRBJ1-4; no clear D. The CDR3 length is 15 residues. Germline V CDR1 and CDR2: SEHNR, FQNEAQ (reference sequence). Deletions cut 1 base from V and 3 bases from J, with 9 bases between. The CDR3 nucleotides are TGTGCCAGCAGCTTAGATACACCTTCTAATGAAAAACTGTTTTTT. Translating it yields CASSLDTPSNEKLFF.

This chain links TRBV24-1 with TRBJ2-3; the D gene is possibly TRBD1 (6 bases). The CDR3 is made up of 14 amino acids. Trimming took off 4 bases at V and 2 bases at J, with 9 bases between the two ends. Germline CDR1 is KGHDR and CDR2 is SFDVKD. CDR3 sequence reads: CATSDTGHTDTQYF. CDR3 DNA sequence: TGTGCCACCAGTGACACAGGGCACACAGATACGCAGTATTTT.

The chain joins TRBV19 to TRBJ2-7; 9 bases fit TRBD1. V shed 5 bases, J shed 4 bases, and the junction held 9 bases outside the gene matches. The CDR3 sequence is 15 residues long. From germline, CDR1 is LNHDA and CDR2 SQIVND (reference sequence). CDR3 coding DNA: TGTGCCAGTAGTCCCGACAGGGGGATCGTTTACGAGCAGTACTTC. Amino acids: CASSPDRGIVYEQYF.

This clone has only one observation. The chain links TRBV6-5 to TRBJ1-5, with D tentatively TRBD1 (5 bases). The CDR3 consists of 15 residues. V dropped 6 bases and J dropped 6 bases, with 18 bases sitting between them. Germline CDR1 and CDR2: MNHEY and SVGAGI. The CDR3 DNA is TGTGCCAGCAGCCGCCATGGGGGGGTCACTCAGCCCCAGCATTTT. This translates into CASSRHGGVTQPQHF.

This rearrangement joins TRBV2 to TRBJ1-6; tentative D call: TRBD1 (6 bases). Germline CDR1 is SNHLY and CDR2 is FYNNEI. The CDR3 is 14 residues long. Trimming left V 7 bases short and J 6 bases short, with 13 bases between. The CDR3 spells CASTPRDTNSPLHF. The CDR3 nucleotides are TGTGCCAGCACCCCCCGGGACACTAATTCACCCCTCCACTTT.

The chain recombines TRBV5-4 with TRBJ1-2; TRBD1 matches at 8 bases. Germline V gene data show CDR1 as SGHNT and CDR2 as YYREEE (reference sequence). The CDR3 loop spans 15 amino acids. V trimming: 4 bases; J trimming: 6 bases; junction bases outside the gene matches: 11. DNA of the CDR3: TGTGCCAGCAGCGCCTGGACAGGGCTGGGGGATGGCTACACCTTC. It is translated as CASSAWTGLGDGYTF.

CDR3 sequence (DNA): TGTGCCGCCGCCGGACAGCCCTTAGACGAGCAGTACTTC. This codes for CAAAGQPLDEQYF. J is TRBJ2-7 and V is TRBV10-3; a weak D match, TRBD1 (6 bases). Germline V CDR1 and CDR2: ENHRY, SYGVKD. The length of the CDR3 is 13 residues. V lost 11 bases to trimming and J lost 5 bases, with 19 bases between them.

This chain links TRBV11-2 with TRBJ2-1; D may be TRBD2 (6 bases). The CDR3 contains 14 residues. CDR1 and CDR2 (germline): SGHAT, FQNNGV. V dropped 1 base and J dropped 8 bases, with 12 bases sitting between them. This CDR3 is CASSLAGSRDEQFF. The CDR3 DNA follows: TGTGCCAGCAGCTTAGCCGGGAGTAGGGATGAGCAGTTCTTC.

This rearrangement joins TRBV28 to TRBJ1-6; D is unclear. CDR3 size: 16 residues. CDR1 is MDHEN and CDR2 is SYDVKM in the germline V gene. Trimming stripped 5 bases from V and 5 bases from J, with 16 bases between. The CDR3 here is CASSPRQEGNNSPLHF. The CDR3 DNA is TGTGCCAGCAGTCCACGCCAGGAAGGTAATAATTCACCCCTCCACTTT. Based on the CDR3 plus reference TRBV28 and TRBJ1-6, the full variable domain is DVKVTQSSRYLVKRTGEKVFLECVQDMDHENMFWYRQDPGLGLRLIYFSYDVKMKEKGDIPEGYSVSREKKERFSLILESASTNQTSMYLCASSPRQEGNNSPLHFGNGTRLTVT.

This clone was seen only once. The chain employs TRBV11-2 and TRBJ2-7; D is unresolved. The V end was cut by 5 bases, the J end by 2 bases, with 7 bases between. The CDR3 runs to 12 residues. Per the germline V gene, CDR1 is SGHAT and CDR2 is FQNNGV. CDR3 residues: CASSPRPYEQYF. The CDR3 DNA follows: TGTGCCAGCAGCCCTCGTCCCTACGAGCAGTACTTC.

V is TRBV3-1 (or the pseudogene TRBV3-2) and J is TRBJ1-2; D ambiguous. The germline gives CDR1 LGHDT, CDR2 YNNKEL (reference sequence). V lost 1 base, J lost 3 bases, and 15 bases lay in between. CDR3 length: 16 amino acids. CDR3 coding DNA: TGTGCCAGCAGCCAAGTCGGGCGGGGAAGGGACTATGGCTACACCTTC. Translation: CASSQVGRGRDYGYTF.